What follows are 19 T cell receptor beta chains derived from one specimen sequenced in a study of blood T cell repertoires in COVID-19. Measured with immunoSEQ multiplex PCR; TCRdb has only the in-frame clones, and not every one. There are about 62,000 clones in the sample; 75% to 90% occur only once, and about 1.5% lies in the top ten. Sequencing was carried out using peripheral blood. The receptors were gathered from a woman of 80 years or more with acute or convalescent COVID-19.

The CDR3, as DNA: TGTGCCAGCAGCTTCACGGGGGTTTCAGATACGCAGTATTTT. It specifies CASSFTGVSDTQYF. The rearrangement links TRBV7-3 to TRBJ2-3; perhaps TRBD2 as D (6 bases). Trimming stripped 3 bases from V and 4 bases from J, with 11 bases between. The germline V gene encodes CDR1 SGHTA and CDR2 FQGTGA. This CDR3 spans 14 amino acids.

This chain connects TRBV4-2 to TRBJ2-3, with D unclear. The germline CDR1 and CDR2 sequences are LGHNA and YNFKEQ. Trimming removed 1 base at V and 2 bases at J, with 13 bases between. This CDR3 spans 16 amino acids. The CDR3 coding sequence is TGTGCCAGCAGCCAAGCTCTAGTATCCCTCACAGATACGCAGTATTTT. Translated, it gives CASSQALVSLTDTQYF.

In its sample, this clone was seen a few times. The chain combines TRBV19 with TRBJ2-1, with 7 bases identical to TRBD2. With 5 bases clipped from V and 2 bases from J, the junction kept 9 bases outside the gene matches. This CDR3 contains 16 residues. Germline V gives CDR1 LNHDA, CDR2 SQIVND (reference sequence). CDR3 coding DNA: TGTGCCAGTAGTTCCGGGCGGGAGCTGACCTACAATGAGCAGTTCTTC. Translation: CASSSGRELTYNEQFF.

This clone was seen just once. The chain uses TRBV18 and TRBJ2-5, with D hard to call. Between the trimmed V and J ends, which lost 3 bases and 6 bases, there was a span of 5 bases. Germline V lookup: CDR1 KGHSH, CDR2 LQKENI. The CDR3 is made up of 11 amino acids. CDR3 bases: TGTGCCAGCTCACCCGAGCAGACCCAGTACTTC. It is translated as CASSPEQTQYF. Variable domain in full (rest from reference TRBV18 and TRBJ2-5): NAGVMQNPRHLVRRRGQEARLRCSPMKGHSHVYWYRQLPEEGLKFMVYLQKENIIDESGMPKERFSAEFPKEGPSILRIQQVVRGDSAAYFCASSPEQTQYFGPGTRLLVL.

This clone was detected only a few times. This sequence joins TRBV5-5 and TRBJ1-2, with D perhaps TRBD1 (5 bases). Germline values: CDR1 SGHKS, CDR2 YYEKEE (reference sequence). V lost 1 base and J lost 8, with 12 bases in between. The CDR3 sequence is 13 residues long. CDR3 loop: CASSLLGAGGYTF. The DNA of the CDR3 is TGTGCCAGCAGCTTGTTAGGGGCCGGGGGCTACACCTTC.

This chain uses TRBV27 with TRBJ1-1, with TRBD1 as a possible D gene (5 bases). The CDR3 covers 13 residues. Germline CDR1 and CDR2: MNHEY and SMNVEV (reference sequence). The V and J ends lost 3 bases and 3 bases respectively, with 8 bases between them. Written as DNA, the CDR3 is TGTGCCAGCAGTTTCCGACAGTACACTGAAGCTTTCTTT. Its translation is CASSFRQYTEAFF.

This chain joins TRBV28 and TRBJ1-1; 10 bases map to TRBD1. The CDR3 is 15 amino acids. Looked up from germline, CDR1 is MDHEN and CDR2 is SYDVKM. V trimming: 5 bases; J trimming: 4 bases; junction bases outside the gene matches: 7. The CDR3 DNA is TGTGCCAGCAGTCCGACAGGGGGCGCGGTCACTGAAGCTTTCTTT. This translates into CASSPTGGAVTEAFF.

The rearrangement uses TRBV30 and TRBJ1-6, with D hard to call. This CDR3 contains 14 residues. The germline V gene encodes CDR1 GTSNPN and CDR2 SVGIG (reference sequence). V dropped 0 bases and J dropped 9 bases, with 12 bases sitting between them. In DNA, the CDR3 is TGTGCCTGGAGTGTAGGCGGCAGTTTTTCACCCCTCCACTTT. Translating it yields CAWSVGGSFSPLHF.

This clone has just one count. The rearrangement joins TRBV3-1 (or the pseudogene TRBV3-2) to TRBJ2-7; perhaps TRBD2 as D (5 bases). CDR3 length equals 14 residues. Germline CDR1 is LGHDT and CDR2 is YNNKEL (reference sequence). V was shortened by 2 bases and J by 3 bases, with 11 bases between the two germline ends. CDR3 coding DNA: TGTGCCAGCAGCCAAAGAGGGAGTATCTACGAGCAGTACTTC. Protein product: CASSQRGSIYEQYF.

This clone was picked up a small number of times. This chain links TRBV19 with TRBJ1-4; D ambiguous. Per germline, CDR1 LNHDA and CDR2 SQIVND (reference sequence). The CDR3 consists of 15 residues. Trimming removed 7 bases at V and 5 bases at J, with 17 bases between. The CDR3, as DNA: TGTGCCAGTATTCTCACGGCGGGGTTGAATGAAAAACTGTTTTTT. It specifies CASILTAGLNEKLFF.

This chain uses TRBV7-9 with TRBJ2-7, with a possible D match to TRBD1 (6 bases). Trimming removed 0 bases from V and 6 bases from J, with 12 bases in between. Germline CDR1 and CDR2: SEHNR and FQNEAQ (reference sequence). This CDR3 comprises 14 residues. In DNA form, the CDR3 reads TGTGCCAGCAGCTTAGCTCGAGGGGGTCGCGAGCAGTACTTC. It is translated as CASSLARGGREQYF.

The V gene is TRBV21-1, the J gene TRBJ2-7; the table's TRBD2 call for D was not verified on the DNA. TRBV21-1 counts as a pseudogene. CDR3 length equals 17 residues. CDR3 residues: CASSRRLAGGEFYEQYF. In DNA form, the CDR3 reads TGTGCCAGCAGCAGGCGGCTAGCGGGAGGGGAATTCTACGAGCAGTACTTC.

The rearrangement uses TRBV30 and TRBJ2-1, with 10 positions matching TRBD2. The germline gives CDR1 GTSNPN, CDR2 SVGIG (reference sequence). Unmatched junction bases numbered 14, after V lost 1 base and J lost 2 bases. The CDR3 is 19 amino acids. The CDR3 here is CAWSGFGGAGGPAYNEQFF. The CDR3 region has the DNA TGTGCCTGGAGTGGGTTTGGGGGAGCGGGAGGGCCCGCCTACAATGAGCAGTTCTTC.

In this sample, this clone turned up a few times. The chain uses TRBV3-1 (or the pseudogene TRBV3-2) and TRBJ2-4, with 10 bases identical to TRBD2. The CDR3 sequence is 18 residues long. V shed 0 bases and J 6 bases; nucleotides not matched to a gene: 11. Germline V gene sequence: CDR1 LGHDT, CDR2 YNNKEL (reference sequence). The CDR3 region is CASSQELAGARGRNIQYF. The CDR3 DNA follows: TGTGCCAGCAGCCAAGAGCTAGCGGGGGCCCGGGGGAGAAACATTCAGTACTTC.

The genes are TRBV4-1 and TRBJ1-5, with a possible D match to TRBD1 (5 bases). V lost 1 base and J 5 bases, leaving 12 bases between the germline ends. The germline V gene encodes CDR1 MGHRA and CDR2 YSYEKL. This CDR3 contains 15 residues. The CDR3 DNA follows: TGCGCCAGCAGCCAAGTTCGGGACTATTATCAGCCCCAGCATTTT. It specifies CASSQVRDYYQPQHF.

This clone appeared a few times. The rearrangement links TRBV7-3 to TRBJ2-1, with TRBD2 as a possible D gene (5 bases). Germline values: CDR1 SGHTA, CDR2 FQGTGA. Trimming stripped 5 bases from V and 3 bases from J, with 14 bases between. The CDR3 extends over 15 amino acids. The CDR3 loop reads CASSPTRSLYNEQFF. The CDR3 nucleotides are TGTGCCAGCAGCCCAACTAGGAGTCTCTACAATGAGCAGTTCTTC.

The chain employs TRBV6-1 and TRBJ2-6; D is unclear. Germline CDR1 and CDR2: MNHNS and SASEGT. Between the trimmed V and J ends, which lost 0 bases and 3 bases, there was a span of 6 bases. This CDR3 is 15 amino acids long. The CDR3 DNA reads as TGTGCCAGCAGTGAAGCGCCAGGTGGGGCCAACGTCCTGACTTTC. This encodes CASSEAPGGANVLTF.

In this sample, this clone turned up a few times. The gene calls are TRBV7-9 and TRBJ2-1; TRBD2 matches 7 bases. The CDR3 is made up of 12 amino acids. The J segment lost 13 bases and the V segment lost 5 bases, leaving 8 bases of the junction unmatched. Germline CDR1 reads SEHNR; CDR2 reads FQNEAQ (reference sequence). CDR3 region: CASSRTSVTQFF. In nucleotides, the CDR3 is TGTGCCAGCAGCAGGACTAGTGTTACACAGTTCTTC.

This chain uses TRBV5-1 with TRBJ1-1, with D possibly matching TRBD1 (5 bases). This CDR3 is 17 amino acids long. V lost 0 bases and J 1 base, leaving 16 bases between the germline ends. The germline CDR1 and CDR2 sequences are SGHRS and YFSETQ. CDR3 residues: CASSLGIGGGPNTEAFF. The CDR3 nucleotides are TGCGCCAGCAGCTTGGGTATCGGGGGAGGCCCGAACACTGAAGCTTTCTTT.